The 17 T cell receptor beta chains listed next were all sequenced from one sample in a study of shared clonotypes between healthy human individuals. Produced via immunoSEQ multiplex PCR; TCRdb's table is partial and in-frame only. The sample yields about 680,000 clones, 60% to 75% seen once. Material: memory CD4+ T cells sorted from blood. Subset here: CD45RA-negative fraction. Receptor source: a woman in her thirties in good health.

The V gene is TRBV2, the J gene TRBJ2-5; 12 nucleotides align to TRBD1. Germline values: CDR1 SNHLY, CDR2 FYNNEI. The CDR3 length is 13 residues. V lost 8 bases to trimming and J lost 7 bases; unmatched junction nucleotides: 5. In DNA, the CDR3 is TGTGCCAGCGACCGGGACAGGGGGCTGACCCAGTACTTC. Translating it yields CASDRDRGLTQYF.

This chain links TRBV19 with TRBJ1-5; weak D call: TRBD1 (6 bases). The CDR3 covers 18 residues. From germline, CDR1 is LNHDA and CDR2 SQIVND (reference sequence). V gave up 2 bases and J gave up 0 bases, with 17 bases separating them. CDR3 sequence: CASSITYRDTNSNQPQHF. The CDR3 region has the DNA TGTGCCAGTAGTATAACTTACCGGGACACCAATAGCAATCAGCCCCAGCATTTT.

This chain joins TRBV2 and TRBJ2-5, with a weak D call TRBD1 (5 bases). The CDR3 is made up of 15 amino acids. V was pared by 2 bases and J by 5 bases, with 15 bases between. Germline values: CDR1 SNHLY, CDR2 FYNNEI. Here the CDR3 DNA reads TGTGCCAGCAGTGAATTAAAAGGGGCCGTGGAGACCCAGTACTTC. This gives the protein CASSELKGAVETQYF.

The chain is built from TRBV28 and TRBJ2-5, with 9 bases lining up with TRBD2. The germline V gene encodes CDR1 MDHEN and CDR2 SYDVKM. This CDR3 spans 17 amino acids. J lost 2 bases, V lost 1 base, and 8 bases had no gene match. As DNA, the CDR3 is TGTGCCAGCAGTTTATCCGGGACTAGCTGGGGACAAGAGACCCAGTACTTC. It encodes CASSLSGTSWGQETQYF.

The CDR3 sequence: CASSRFRDTGELFF. CDR3 nucleotides: TGTGCCAGCAGTCGATTTAGGGACACCGGGGAGCTGTTTTTT. The chain carries TRBV28 and TRBJ2-2; D call uncertain. This CDR3 contains 14 residues. V gave up 5 bases and J gave up 3 bases, with 10 bases separating them. Germline V gene sequence: CDR1 MDHEN, CDR2 SYDVKM.

The DNA of the CDR3 is TGTGCCACCAGCAGAGATCTCGGCGGGAGAAACACCGGGGAGCTGTTTTTT. Translated: CATSRDLGGRNTGELFF. J is TRBJ2-2 and V is TRBV15, with 7 bases that match TRBD2. The CDR3 consists of 17 residues. V lost 0 bases and J lost 2; bases outside the gene matches: 6. Germline V CDR1 and CDR2: LNHNV, YYDKDF (reference sequence). The full variable domain, rest sourced from reference TRBV15 and TRBJ2-2, is DAMVIQNPRYQVTQFGKPVTLSCSQTLNHNVMYWYQQKSSQAPKLLFHYYDKDFNNEADTPDNFQSRRPNTSFCFLDIRSPGLGDTAMYLCATSRDLGGRNTGELFFGEGSRLTVL.

Remarks on this clone: Germline is not matched at one junction end, which may reflect a read error. The chain recombines TRBV6-1 with TRBJ1-1; a possible D gene is TRBD1 (5 bases). Germline CDR1 and CDR2: MNHNS and SASEGT. The CDR3 has 12 amino acids. Written as DNA, the CDR3 is TGTGCCAGCATGGCCCCGACAGAGCGTAGGGGATTT. Protein: CASMAPTERRGF.

The gene calls are TRBV5-4 and TRBJ2-1; 7 nucleotides match TRBD2. CDR1 and CDR2 (germline): SGHNT, YYREEE (reference sequence). This CDR3 has 15 residues. The trim removed 4 bases at V and 5 bases at J, leaving 9 bases unmatched. Here the CDR3 DNA reads TGTGCCAGCAGCCCGGCCCCCAGCGGGAACAATGAGCAGTTCTTC. Residues: CASSPAPSGNNEQFF.

This clone has more than one count but fewer than ten. The V and J genes are TRBV28 and TRBJ1-4; 9 nucleotides match TRBD1. The V segment lost 5 bases and the J segment 4 bases; nucleotides outside the gene matches: 8. Germline CDR1 MDHEN, CDR2 SYDVKM. This CDR3 has 16 amino acids. This CDR3 reads CASSVSQGALNEKLFF. CDR3 DNA sequence: TGTGCCAGCAGTGTCTCACAGGGGGCCCTTAATGAAAAACTGTTTTTT.

This clone has only one observation. V and J are TRBV9 and TRBJ2-7; 11 nucleotides align to TRBD2. V gave up 5 bases and J gave up 1 base; unmatched junction bases: 8. From germline, CDR1 is SGDLS and CDR2 YYNGEE. The CDR3 extends over 16 amino acids. This chain's CDR3 is CASSRNPSGGSYEQYF. The DNA for the CDR3 is TGTGCCAGCAGTCGAAACCCTAGCGGGGGGTCCTACGAGCAGTACTTC. Together with reference TRBV9 and TRBJ2-7, the CDR3 gives the full variable domain: DSGVTQTPKHLITATGQRVTLRCSPRSGDLSVYWYQQSLDQGLQFLIQYYNGEERAKGNILERFSAQQFPDLHSELNLSSLELGDSALYFCASSRNPSGGSYEQYFGPGTRLTVT.

The chain employs TRBV11-2 and TRBJ2-7; the D is unclear. V was shortened by 5 bases and J by 9 bases, with 20 bases between the two germline ends. Germline V gene data show CDR1 as SGHAT and CDR2 as FQNNGV. This CDR3 spans 14 amino acids. CDR3 DNA sequence: TGTGCCAGCAGCCCGTCTAGGATGCTGGCTGGGCAGTACTTC. It translates to CASSPSRMLAGQYF.

On this clone itself: The junction and the germline gene differ at one end; a read error may be behind it. The chain couples TRBV5-3 to TRBJ1-2; D call uncertain. TRBV5-3 is marked as an open reading frame, function uncertain. The CDR3 has 15 amino acids. CDR3 loop: CASSLVSEFNYGYTF. CDR3 nucleotide sequence: TGTGCCAGCAGCTTGGTGTCAGAGTTTAACTATGGCTACACCTTC.

The chain carries TRBV2 and TRBJ1-1; D uncertain. This CDR3 is built from 14 residues. Germline CDR1 reads SNHLY; CDR2 reads FYNNEI. The V and J ends lost 2 bases and 0 bases respectively, with 7 bases between them. CDR3 loop: CASSEWEVNTEAFF. In DNA, the CDR3 is TGTGCCAGCAGTGAATGGGAGGTGAACACTGAAGCTTTCTTT. The full variable domain, its missing parts supplied by reference TRBV2 and TRBJ1-1, is EPEVTQTPSHQVTQMGQEVILRCVPISNHLYFYWYRQILGQKVEFLVSFYNNEISEKSEIFDDQFSVERPDGSNFTLKIRSTKLEDSAMYFCASSEWEVNTEAFFGQGTRLTVV.

Concerning this clone itself: A much larger clone lies a single base off, so this may be a read error. The J gene is TRBJ2-5, the V gene TRBV28; 12 positions agree with TRBD2. With 7 bases clipped from V and 4 bases from J, the junction kept 1 base outside the gene matches. The CDR3 covers 13 residues. The V gene's germline CDR1 is MDHEN and CDR2 SYDVKM. CDR3 residues: CASTGLAGETQYF. The CDR3 nucleotides are TGTGCCAGCACGGGACTAGCGGGAGAGACCCAGTACTTC.

The rearrangement links TRBV5-6 to TRBJ1-5, with a weak D call TRBD1 (5 bases). This CDR3 comprises 14 residues. V was trimmed by 4 bases and J by 6 bases, leaving 14 bases between them. In germline, CDR1 is SGHDT, CDR2 YYEEEE. The CDR3 sequence: CASSGRGGGQPQHF. CDR3 DNA sequence: TGTGCCAGCAGCGGGCGGGGGGGTGGTCAGCCCCAGCATTTT.

This CDR3 is CASGPGGSNQPQHF. The CDR3 DNA sequence: TGTGCCAGCGGGCCTGGGGGAAGCAATCAGCCCCAGCATTTT. The rearrangement links TRBV27 to TRBJ1-5; D is possibly TRBD1 (5 bases). V lost 8 bases and J 1 base, leaving 12 bases between the germline ends. There are 14 residues in the CDR3. Germline V gives CDR1 MNHEY, CDR2 SMNVEV (reference sequence).

The V gene is TRBV7-9, the J gene TRBJ2-2; D is perhaps TRBD2 (6 bases). CDR3 size: 15 residues. Germline V gene sequence: CDR1 SEHNR, CDR2 FQNEAQ (reference sequence). V was pared by 4 bases and J by 2 bases, with 11 bases between. The CDR3, as DNA: TGTGCCAGCAGCTCGGGACTGGAAAACACCGGGGAGCTGTTTTTT. Its protein product is CASSSGLENTGELFF. Full variable domain (missing parts from reference TRBV7-9 and TRBJ2-2): DTGVSQNPRHKITKRGQNVTFRCDPISEHNRLYWYRQTLGQGPEFLTYFQNEAQLEKSRLLSDRFSAERPKGSFSTLEIQRTEQGDSAMYLCASSSGLENTGELFFGEGSRLTVL.